These 21 T cell receptor beta chains share one sample of origin, sequenced in a study of CD8+CD57+ T cells in acquired aplastic anemia. The study profiled TCR beta VDJ and CDR3 using genomic DNA as template. TCRdb reanalysed the reads using MiXCR and keeps one entry per CDR3 protein. The table lists a few hundred thousand distinct CDR3 sequences, about 70% of them singletons. The sample was sorted CD4+, CD8+, or CD8+CD57+ T cells (not recorded which) from PBMCs. These TCRs come from a human donor in good health, serving as a control.

The V gene is TRBV10-3, the J gene TRBJ2-2; tentatively, D is TRBD2 (5 bases). V dropped 3 bases and J dropped 15 bases, with 26 bases sitting between them. The CDR3 covers 16 residues. CDR1 is ENHRY, CDR2 SYGVKD, per germline. The CDR3 sequence is CAISDRGPANTGVVFF. The CDR3 DNA sequence: TGTGCCATCAGTGACCGAGGGCCCGCGAACACCGGGGTGGTGTTTTTT.

The table lists this clonotype with many counts. CDR3 coding DNA: TGTGCCAGCACCCAGATGGAGGGCACCGGGGAGCTGTTTTTT. This gives the protein CASTQMEGTGELFF. V gene TRBV11-3 combines with J gene TRBJ2-2, with D perhaps TRBD2 (6 bases). V was clipped by 7 bases and J by 4 bases, with 13 bases between them. Germline lookup yields CDR1 SGHNT and CDR2 YENEEA. This CDR3 contains 14 residues.

This clonotype has only a few counts. The rearrangement uses TRBV6-1 and TRBJ1-2; weak D call: TRBD1 (6 bases). This CDR3 has 17 amino acids. The germline V and J ends were trimmed by 6 bases and 0 bases, with 20 bases remaining between them. CDR1 is MNHNS and CDR2 is SASEGT in the germline V gene. The CDR3 reads CASSQTSSKGANYGYTF. CDR3 nucleotide sequence: TGTGCCAGCAGCCAAACTAGCTCTAAGGGGGCTAACTATGGCTACACCTTC.

The chain links TRBV9 to TRBJ1-3; possible D gene TRBD1, 5 bases. The CDR3 totals 15 residues. Germline values: CDR1 SGDLS, CDR2 YYNGEE. With 3 bases removed from V and 15 bases from J, the gap between germline ends came to 25 bases. The CDR3 nucleotides read TGTGCCAGCAGCGCCCCCAGGGTCCGATCACCTACGAGATATTTT. This sequence encodes CASSAPRVRSPTRYF.

This clonotype came up a few times. The CDR3 DNA reads as TGCGCCAGCAGCTTGGATCTGGGGGGCTACGAGCAGTACTTC. This encodes CASSLDLGGYEQYF. The rearrangement joins TRBV5-1 to TRBJ2-7, with D perhaps matching TRBD2 (6 bases). The germline gives CDR1 SGHRS, CDR2 YFSETQ. The CDR3 runs to 14 residues. The germline V and J ends were trimmed by 0 bases and 3 bases, with 10 bases remaining between them.

As for this clonotype: The limits of the CDR3 on the DNA are not certain, so only TCRdb's listed CDR3 is given. The rearrangement links TRBV7-3 to TRBJ2-7. Both ends counted, the CDR3 spans 15 residues. CDR1 and CDR2 (germline): SGHTA, FQGTGA. CDR3: CASSLPRLTFGSGYF.

In this sample, this clonotype turned up once. The V and J genes are TRBV10-3 and TRBJ1-2; D possibly corresponds to TRBD1 (6 bases). Germline CDR1 and CDR2: ENHRY and SYGVKD. Trimming took 4 bases from V and 6 from J, leaving 18 bases between them. The CDR3 spans 15 residues. The CDR3 sequence: CAISVRDRGYDGYTF. CDR3 sequence (DNA): TGTGCCATCAGTGTAAGGGATAGGGGGTATGATGGCTACACCTTC.

The genes are TRBV7-6 and TRBJ2-7; the D gene is possibly TRBD1 (5 bases). CDR1 and CDR2 (germline): SGHVS, FNYEAQ. CDR3 length: 15 residues. V shed 3 bases and J shed 13 bases, with 25 bases lying between them. The DNA for the CDR3 is TGTGCCAGCAGCTTGACAGTGATCGGTGAAAAACTGCTTTACTTC. Amino acid sequence: CASSLTVIGEKLLYF.

The J gene is TRBJ2-1, the V gene TRBV5-4, with D perhaps TRBD2 (6 bases). The V end lost 0 bases, the J end lost 10 bases, and 23 bases lay between the germline ends. Germline loops: CDR1 SGHNT, CDR2 YYREEE (reference sequence). The CDR3 length is 17 residues. CDR3 nucleotides: TGTGCCAGCAGCTTGGGACTGACTAGGGTAGATCGAGGCGAGCAGTTCTTC. Amino acids: CASSLGLTRVDRGEQFF.

CDR3 amino acids: CASSSGPGTRELFF. The CDR3 coding sequence is TGTGCCAGCAGCTCGGGGCCAGGGACCAGGGAGCTGTTTTTT. This rearrangement joins TRBV7-2 to TRBJ2-2; D may correspond to TRBD1 or TRBD2 (5 bases each). This CDR3 spans 14 amino acids. The germline V gene encodes CDR1 SGHTA and CDR2 FQGNSA. With 4 bases removed from V and 9 bases from J, the gap between germline ends came to 15 bases. Full variable domain (rest looked up from reference TRBV7-2 and TRBJ2-2): GAGVSQSPSNKVTEKGKDVELRCDPISGHTALYWYRQSLGQGLEFLIYFQGNSAPDKSGLPSDRFSAERTGGSVSTLTIQRTQQEDSAVYLCASSSGPGTRELFFGEGSRLTVL.

This clonotype turned up a few times. The chain links TRBV13 to TRBJ2-1; TRBD2 matches 7 bases. The germline gives CDR1 PRHDT, CDR2 FYEKMQ (reference sequence). Trimming at V came to 6 bases and at J to 4 bases, leaving 6 bases not matched to a gene. The CDR3 runs to 14 residues. CDR3 residues: CASRTWGGYNEQFF. In nucleotides, the CDR3 is TGTGCCAGCAGAACTTGGGGGGGTTACAATGAGCAGTTCTTC. Full variable domain (outside the CDR3, taken from reference TRBV13 and TRBJ2-1): AAGVIQSPRHLIKEKRETATLKCYPIPRHDTVYWYQQGPGQDPQFLISFYEKMQSDKGSIPDRFSAQQFSDYHSELNMSSLELGDSALYFCASRTWGGYNEQFFGPGTRLTVL.

This clonotype was counted ten times or more. The V gene is TRBV11-2, the J gene TRBJ2-5; no clear D gene. This CDR3 contains 13 residues. Germline loops: CDR1 SGHAT, CDR2 FQNNGV. V lost 1 base and J lost 4, with 7 bases in between. In nucleotides, the CDR3 is TGTGCCAGCAGCTTAGGGTTGACAGAGACCCAGTACTTC. Protein sequence: CASSLGLTETQYF.

At least ten counts were recorded for this clonotype. This rearrangement joins TRBV29-1 to TRBJ1-1, with 7 bases aligning to TRBD1. Germline CDR1 reads SQVTM; CDR2 reads ANQGSEA. V trimming: 6 bases; J trimming: 1 base; junction bases outside the gene matches: 5. The CDR3 length is 13 residues. The CDR3 reads CSVSRDRNTEAFF. CDR3 nucleotide sequence: TGCAGCGTCTCTAGGGACAGGAACACTGAAGCTTTCTTT.

The CDR3 loop reads CASSLGANEKLIFYF. As DNA, the CDR3 is TGTGCCAGCAGCTTAGGGGCAAATGAAAAACTGATTTTTTATTTT. The chain is built from TRBV7-9 and TRBJ2-3, with D unresolved. V lost 1 base, J lost 15 bases, and 23 bases lay in between. Germline CDR1 reads SEHNR; CDR2 reads FQNEAQ (reference sequence). This CDR3 region has 15 residues.

The chain carries TRBV6-5 and TRBJ2-6; unclear D gene. V lost 5 bases and J 0 bases, leaving 11 bases between the germline ends. The germline CDR1 and CDR2 sequences are MNHEY and SVGAGI. This CDR3 contains 16 residues. This chain's CDR3 is CASSGRESSGANVLTF. The DNA of the CDR3 is TGTGCCAGCAGTGGACGCGAGTCCTCTGGGGCCAACGTCCTGACTTTC.

The chain recombines TRBV20-1 with TRBJ2-3, with D perhaps matching TRBD2 (6 bases). Germline V gene data show CDR1 as DFQATT and CDR2 as SNEGSKA (reference sequence). V lost 1 base and J lost 6, with 17 bases in between. The CDR3 has 15 amino acids. CDR3 nucleotide sequence: TGCAGTGCTAGAGGGGGATATGGGGGGTCTGATACGCAGTATTTT. Translation: CSARGGYGGSDTQYF.

Comment on this clonotype: Mismatch with germline at one junction end may stem from a read error. V and J are TRBV7-3 and TRBJ2-3; D is possibly TRBD1 or TRBD2 (6 bases each). The CDR3 loop spans 15 amino acids. The germline V gene has CDR1 SGHTA and CDR2 FQGTGA. DNA for the CDR3: TGTGCCAGCAGCTTCGCGGGACACAGCACTGATACGCAGTATTTT. Amino acids: CASSFAGHSTDTQYF.

The V gene is TRBV20-1, the J gene TRBJ2-1; TRBD1 matches at 8 bases. This CDR3 has 14 residues. With V trimmed by 3 bases and J by 8 bases, 9 bases remained unmatched. CDR1 DFQATT and CDR2 SNEGSKA come from the germline V gene (reference sequence). Written as DNA, the CDR3 is TGCAGTGCTAGGGTCGGGACAGGCGATTATGAGCAGTTCTTC. It is translated as CSARVGTGDYEQFF.

CDR3 sequence reads: CASSYGAGSSGYEQYF. In DNA, the CDR3 is TGCGCCAGCAGCTACGGGGCGGGCTCCTCAGGCTACGAGCAGTACTTC. This chain connects TRBV5-1 to TRBJ2-7; possibly TRBD1 or TRBD2 for D (5 bases each). Trimming left V 3 bases short and J 3 bases short, with 19 bases between. The CDR3 length is 16 residues. The germline CDR1 and CDR2 sequences are SGHRS and YFSETQ.

This clonotype was counted between two and nine times. CDR3 bases: TGTGCCAGCAGTGACCGGACAGGTAGGGGCGCAGATACGCAGTATTTT. The encoded protein is CASSDRTGRGADTQYF. The chain employs TRBV25-1 and TRBJ2-3, with 7 positions matching TRBD1. CDR1 and CDR2 from the germline V gene are MGHDK and SYGVNS. The CDR3 has 16 residues. V was pared by 3 bases and J by 4 bases, with 10 bases of the junction left unmatched.

This sequence joins TRBV19 and TRBJ2-1, with TRBD1 matching 7 bases. CDR3 length equals 13 residues. V shed 5 bases and J 8 bases; nucleotides not matched to a gene: 6. Germline CDR1 reads LNHDA; CDR2 reads SQIVND (reference sequence). The CDR3 sequence is CASSLGQDDEQFF. In DNA form, the CDR3 reads TGTGCCAGTAGTCTCGGACAGGATGATGAGCAGTTCTTC.